The clone carrying this TCR beta chain was seen many times. Specified time point: patch test 1, 2 weeks after DPC sensitization. Treatment meaning: therapeutic diphenylcyclopropenone sensitization with weekly scalp DPC. Germline lookup yields CDR1 SQVTM and CDR2 ANQGSEA. There are 12 residues in the CDR3. Trimming pared 3 bases from V and 5 bases from J, leaving 10 bases between. This record belongs to a study of human T cells and chemical hapten exposure. TCRdb fed the RACE reads into MiXCR, producing one record per CDR3 protein. The repertoire holds about 90,000 distinct CDR3 sequences, with roughly 10% as singletons.

J is TRBJ1-1 and V is TRBV29-1; D is undetermined. This material consisted of whole blood, taken in connection with sensitization to the hapten diphenylcyclopropenone (DPC). The source is a man aged 35 to 55 with alopecia areata. Some clones in this sample may be carry-over from other donors' samples. CDR3 coding DNA: TGCAGCGTTGATTGGGGTTCGACTGAAGCTTTCTTT. Protein: CSVDWGSTEAFF.